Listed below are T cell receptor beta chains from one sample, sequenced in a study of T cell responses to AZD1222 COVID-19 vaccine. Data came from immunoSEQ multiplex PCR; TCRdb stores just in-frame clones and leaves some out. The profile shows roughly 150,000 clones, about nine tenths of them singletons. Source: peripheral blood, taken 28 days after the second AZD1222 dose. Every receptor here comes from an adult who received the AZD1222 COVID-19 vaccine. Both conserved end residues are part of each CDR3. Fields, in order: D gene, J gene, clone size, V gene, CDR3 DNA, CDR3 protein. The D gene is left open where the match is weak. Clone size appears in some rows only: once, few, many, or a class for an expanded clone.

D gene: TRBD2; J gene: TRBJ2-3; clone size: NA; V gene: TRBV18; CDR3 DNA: TGTGCCAGCTCACCACTACTAGCGGGAGCTGACAAAGATACGCAGTATTTT; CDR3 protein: CASSPLLAGADKDTQYF
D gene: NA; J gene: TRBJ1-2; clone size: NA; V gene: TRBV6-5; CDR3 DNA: TGTGCCAGCACCAGGGGTTCTGGCTACACCTTC; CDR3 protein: CASTRGSGYTF
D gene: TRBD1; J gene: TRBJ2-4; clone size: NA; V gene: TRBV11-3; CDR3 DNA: TGTGCCAGCAGCTCAGGGGGTTTAGCCAAAAACATTCAGTACTTC; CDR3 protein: CASSSGGLAKNIQYF
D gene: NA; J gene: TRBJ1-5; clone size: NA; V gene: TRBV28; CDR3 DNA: TGTGCCACCGTTCGCGGAAAACAGCCCCAGCATTTT; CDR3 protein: CATVRGKQPQHF
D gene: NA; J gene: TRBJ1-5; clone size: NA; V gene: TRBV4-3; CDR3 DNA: TGCGCCAGCAGCCAAGTCCGGGGCAATCAGCCCCAGCATTTT; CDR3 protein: CASSQVRGNQPQHF
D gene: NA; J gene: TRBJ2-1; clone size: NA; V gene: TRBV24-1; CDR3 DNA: TGTGCCACCAGTGATCCACCGGGGCGCGTAGCACTTAACAATGAGCAGTTCTTC; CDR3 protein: CATSDPPGRVALNNEQFF
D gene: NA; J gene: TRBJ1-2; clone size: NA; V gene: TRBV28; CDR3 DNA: TGTGCCAGCAAGGTGGTTGGCTATGGCTACACCTTC; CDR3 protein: CASKVVGYGYTF
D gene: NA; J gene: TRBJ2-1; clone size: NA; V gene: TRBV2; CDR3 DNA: TGTGCCAGCAGTAGGCGGGATCGGGCGTCCAATGAGCAGTTCTTC; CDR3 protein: CASSRRDRASNEQFF
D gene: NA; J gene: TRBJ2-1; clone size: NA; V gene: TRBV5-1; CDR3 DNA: TGCGCCAGCAGCTTGTCTTTCTCCGGGAATGAGCAGTTCTTC; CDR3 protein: CASSLSFSGNEQFF
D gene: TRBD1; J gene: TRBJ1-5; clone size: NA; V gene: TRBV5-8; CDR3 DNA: TGTGCCAGCAGCCAGGAACAGGGGGCTTTTAATCAGCCCCAGCATTTT; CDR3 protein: CASSQEQGAFNQPQHF
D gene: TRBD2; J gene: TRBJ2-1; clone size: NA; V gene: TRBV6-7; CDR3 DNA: TGTGCCAGCAGATCCGCCGGGGGCCGGGTGAGCGGGAGAGACAATGAGCAGTTCTTC; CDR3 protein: CASRSAGGRVSGRDNEQFF
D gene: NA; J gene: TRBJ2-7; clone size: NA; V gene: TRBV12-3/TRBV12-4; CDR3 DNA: TGTGCCAGCAGTTATCGGGGCTCCTACGAGCAGTACTTC; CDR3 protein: CASSYRGSYEQYF
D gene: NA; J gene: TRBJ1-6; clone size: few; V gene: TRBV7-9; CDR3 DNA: TGTGCCAGCAGCTTACAGGGTACTTCACCCCTCCACTTT; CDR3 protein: CASSLQGTSPLHF
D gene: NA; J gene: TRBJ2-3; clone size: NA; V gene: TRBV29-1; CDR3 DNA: TGCAGCGTTGTTTCTGATACAGATACGCAGTATTTT; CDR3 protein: CSVVSDTDTQYF
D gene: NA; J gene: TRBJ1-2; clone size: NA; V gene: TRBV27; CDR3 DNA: TGTGCCAGCAGTTTACAACGGACAGCCAACTATGGCTACACCTTC; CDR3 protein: CASSLQRTANYGYTF
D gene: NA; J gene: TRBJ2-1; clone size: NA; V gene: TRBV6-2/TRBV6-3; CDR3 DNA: TGTGCCAGCAGTTACTCATTTCGGGACGAGCAGTTCTTC; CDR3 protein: CASSYSFRDEQFF
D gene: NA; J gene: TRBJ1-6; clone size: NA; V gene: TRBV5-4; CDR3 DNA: TGTGCCAGCAGCTCAATAGAATATAATTCACCCCTCCACTTT; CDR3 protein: CASSSIEYNSPLHF
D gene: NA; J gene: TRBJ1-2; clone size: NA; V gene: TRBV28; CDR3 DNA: TGTGCCAGCAGTTTCTACTATGGCTACACCTTC; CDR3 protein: CASSFYYGYTF
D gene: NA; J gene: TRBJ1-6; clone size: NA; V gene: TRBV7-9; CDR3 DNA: TGTGCCAGCAGCTTAGATAGGTCTCTCAACCACCCACCCCTCCACTTT; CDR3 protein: CASSLDRSLNHPPLHF
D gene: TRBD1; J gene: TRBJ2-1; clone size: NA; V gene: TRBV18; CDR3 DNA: TGTGCCAGCTCACCAGCCCGACAGGGGCTATACAATGAGCAGTTCTTC; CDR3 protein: CASSPARQGLYNEQFF
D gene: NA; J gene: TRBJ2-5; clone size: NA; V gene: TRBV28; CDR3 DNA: TGTGCCAGTAGGGACCAAGAGACCCAGTACTTC; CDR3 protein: CASRDQETQYF
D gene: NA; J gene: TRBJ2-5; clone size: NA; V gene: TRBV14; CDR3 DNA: TGTGCCAGCAGCCTTATGAGAGGGGCTAACCAAGAGACCCAGTACTTC; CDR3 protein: CASSLMRGANQETQYF
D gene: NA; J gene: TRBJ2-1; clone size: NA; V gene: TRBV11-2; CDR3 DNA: TGTGCCAGCAGCTTACCCCAGGGGGGAAATGAGCAGTTCTTC; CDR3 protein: CASSLPQGGNEQFF
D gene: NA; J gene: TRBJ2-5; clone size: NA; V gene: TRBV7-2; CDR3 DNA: TGTGCCAGCAGCTTGGGACTCCGAGCGGAGACCCAGTACTTC; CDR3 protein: CASSLGLRAETQYF
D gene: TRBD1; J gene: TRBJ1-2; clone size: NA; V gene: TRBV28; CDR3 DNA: TGTGCCAGCAGTGCGACAGGGGACTATGGCTACACCTTC; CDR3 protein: CASSATGDYGYTF